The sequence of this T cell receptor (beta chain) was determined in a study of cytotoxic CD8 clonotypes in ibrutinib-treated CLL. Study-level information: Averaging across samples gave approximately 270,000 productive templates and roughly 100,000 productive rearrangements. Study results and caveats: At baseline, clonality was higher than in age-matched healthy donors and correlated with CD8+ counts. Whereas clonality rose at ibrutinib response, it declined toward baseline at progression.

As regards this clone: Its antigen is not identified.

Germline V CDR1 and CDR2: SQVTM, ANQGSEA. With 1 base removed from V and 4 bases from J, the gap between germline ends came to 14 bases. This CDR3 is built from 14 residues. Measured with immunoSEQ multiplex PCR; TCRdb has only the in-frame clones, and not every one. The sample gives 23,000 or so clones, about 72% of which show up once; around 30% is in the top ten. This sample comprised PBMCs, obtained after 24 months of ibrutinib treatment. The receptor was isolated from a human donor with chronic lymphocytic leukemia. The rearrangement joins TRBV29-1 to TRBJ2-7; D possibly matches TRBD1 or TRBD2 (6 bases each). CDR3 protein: CSVEGTGAVYEQYF. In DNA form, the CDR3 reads TGCAGCGTTGAAGGGACGGGGGCGGTGTACGAGCAGTACTTC.